These 14 T cell receptor beta chains were all obtained from the same sample, sequenced in a study of response to subunit inactivated influenza vaccine. TCRdb passed the RT-PCR reads through MiXCR, listing each CDR3 protein once. In the table there are fewer than 800,000 distinct CDR3 sequences, approximately 14% of which are singletons. The sequenced sample was PBMCs from blood, obtained roughly 13 days after vaccination. These TCRs come from a man aged 50 to 60 who received an inactivated influenza vaccine.

This clonotype was seen more than once but under ten times. This sequence joins TRBV29-1 and TRBJ2-2; D call uncertain. Germline loops: CDR1 SQVTM, CDR2 ANQGSEA. Between the trimmed V and J ends, which lost 3 bases and 0 bases, there was a span of 5 bases. CDR3 length: 13 amino acids. The CDR3 loop reads CSVDEANTGELFF. The CDR3 nucleotides read TGCAGCGTTGATGAGGCGAACACCGGGGAGCTGTTTTTT.

The chain recombines TRBV20-1 with TRBJ2-3, with 14 bases aligning to TRBD2. The germline CDR1 and CDR2 sequences are DFQATT and SNEGSKA (reference sequence). Trimming removed 5 bases from V and 1 base from J; junction bases left unmatched: 8. The CDR3 is 17 amino acids. Here the CDR3 reads CSAETSGRAGGTDTQYF. CDR3 DNA: TGCAGTGCTGAGACTAGCGGGAGGGCCGGGGGCACAGATACGCAGTATTTT.

The chain employs TRBV12-3 or TRBV12-4 and TRBJ2-2; D is ambiguous. CDR3 length: 13 amino acids. Trimming stripped 3 bases from V and 9 bases from J, with 11 bases between. The CDR3 reads CASSFHPERELFF. Written as DNA, the CDR3 is TGTGCCAGCAGTTTCCATCCTGAACGGGAGCTGTTTTTT.

The table lists this clonotype with a few counts. The J gene is TRBJ1-2, the V gene TRBV30; D is undetermined. The CDR3 totals 12 residues. V was cut by 0 bases and J by 3 bases, with 5 bases left in between. In germline, CDR1 is GTSNPN, CDR2 SVGIG (reference sequence). CDR3 sequence: CAWSVQDYGYTF. The CDR3 coding sequence is TGTGCCTGGAGTGTACAAGACTATGGCTACACCTTC.

To note about this clonotype: A read error may explain this, as a much larger clone is one base away. The chain links TRBV6-6 to TRBJ1-5; D perhaps matches TRBD1 (6 bases). Germline V gene lookup returns CDR1 MNHNY and CDR2 SVGAGI (reference sequence). This CDR3 is 13 amino acids long. The DNA for the CDR3 is TGTGACAGCAAGGGGGGGGGAAATCAGCCCCAGCATTTT. The encoded protein is CDSKGGGNQPQHF.

This chain uses TRBV28 with TRBJ1-1; D gene unclear. CDR3 length: 14 amino acids. Germline assignment: CDR1 MDHEN and CDR2 SYDVKM. Trimming stripped 2 bases from V and 0 bases from J, with 7 bases between. CDR3 protein: CASSLAPLNTEAFF. CDR3 nucleotide sequence: TGTGCCAGCAGTTTAGCCCCGCTGAACACTGAAGCTTTCTTT.

A few counts support this clonotype. The chain uses TRBV20-1 and TRBJ2-7; a weak D match, TRBD1 (5 bases). Trimming removed 3 bases from V and 6 bases from J, with 27 bases in between. The CDR3 spans 17 residues. CDR1 and CDR2 from the germline V gene are DFQATT and SNEGSKA (reference sequence). The CDR3 DNA reads TGCAGTGCTAGTAGAACTTTCGACAGCGTCGGTTTCCGCGAGCAGTACTTC. It is translated as CSASRTFDSVGFREQYF.

CDR3 residues: CASSLRAAGYYTF. In nucleotides, the CDR3 is TGTGCCAGCAGCTTACGGGCTGCAGGGTACTACACCTTC. This chain uses TRBV13 with TRBJ1-2, with D possibly TRBD1 on 5 matching bases. In germline, CDR1 is PRHDT, CDR2 FYEKMQ (reference sequence). The CDR3 is 13 residues long. Trimming removed 2 bases at V and 10 bases at J, with 14 bases between.

V usage is TRBV20-1 and J usage is TRBJ1-1; a weak D match, TRBD1 (6 bases). V was cut by 6 bases and J by 1 base, with 15 bases left in between. Germline V CDR1 and CDR2: DFQATT, SNEGSKA (reference sequence). This CDR3 has 14 amino acids. Here the CDR3 DNA reads TGCAGTGCAAAAAACAGGGTGAGGAACACTGAAGCTTTCTTT. This translates into CSAKNRVRNTEAFF.

The chain links TRBV25-1 to TRBJ1-6, with no clear D. The ends were cut back, 7 bases at V and 7 bases at J, with 8 bases in the middle. Germline values: CDR1 MGHDK, CDR2 SYGVNS. This CDR3 contains 12 residues. The CDR3 nucleotides read TGTGCCAGCACCGGAGGGAATTCACCCCTCCACTTT. It encodes CASTGGNSPLHF.

This clonotype was recorded a few times. This rearrangement joins TRBV4-2 to TRBJ1-5; D call uncertain. Trimming stripped 0 bases from V and 1 base from J, with 7 bases between. The CDR3 runs 15 residues. From germline, CDR1 is LGHNA and CDR2 YNFKEQ. CDR3 in amino acids: CASSQDGMSNQPQHF. The CDR3, as DNA: TGTGCCAGCAGCCAAGATGGGATGAGCAATCAGCCCCAGCATTTT.

CDR3 DNA: TGTGCCACCAGCAGAGATCCGGGGTACGCTGAAGCTTTCTTT. Amino acids: CATSRDPGYAEAFF. This chain links TRBV15 with TRBJ1-1; D ambiguous. The CDR3 runs 14 residues. V shed 0 bases and J shed 6 bases, with 11 bases lying between them. Per germline, CDR1 LNHNV and CDR2 YYDKDF (reference sequence).

This clonotype was detected many times. This chain connects TRBV11-2 to TRBJ2-1; D unresolved. The CDR3 has 12 residues. Germline V gives CDR1 SGHAT, CDR2 FQNNGV. Trimming took off 0 bases at V and 6 bases at J, with 3 bases between the two ends. The CDR3 reads CASSLDFNEQFF. CDR3 in DNA: TGTGCCAGCAGCTTAGATTTCAATGAGCAGTTCTTC.

The CDR3 protein is CASRSTGHHNEKLFF. In nucleotides, the CDR3 is TGTGCAAGTCGCTCAACGGGACACCATAATGAAAAACTGTTTTTT. V and J are TRBV12-2 and TRBJ1-4; the table gives TRBD1 as D, unverified against the DNA. TRBV12-2 is an annotated pseudogene. The CDR3 length is 15 residues.